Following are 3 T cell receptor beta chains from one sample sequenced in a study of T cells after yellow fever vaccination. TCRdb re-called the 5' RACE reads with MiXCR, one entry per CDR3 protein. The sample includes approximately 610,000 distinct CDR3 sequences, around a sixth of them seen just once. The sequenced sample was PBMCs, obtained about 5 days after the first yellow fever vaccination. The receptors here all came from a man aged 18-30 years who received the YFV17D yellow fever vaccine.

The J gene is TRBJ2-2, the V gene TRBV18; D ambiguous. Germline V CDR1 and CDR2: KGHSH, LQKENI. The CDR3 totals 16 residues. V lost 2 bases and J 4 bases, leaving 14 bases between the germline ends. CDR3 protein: CASSPVELGGTGELFF. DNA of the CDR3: TGTGCCAGCTCACCAGTCGAATTGGGTGGCACCGGGGAGCTGTTTTTT.

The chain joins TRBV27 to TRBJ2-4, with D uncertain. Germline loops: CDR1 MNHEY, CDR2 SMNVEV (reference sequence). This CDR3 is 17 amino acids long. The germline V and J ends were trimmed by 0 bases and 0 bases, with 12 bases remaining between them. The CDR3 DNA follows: TGTGCCAGCAGTTTATCTTTCCGCCGTCTAGCCAAAAACATTCAGTACTTC. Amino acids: CASSLSFRRLAKNIQYF.

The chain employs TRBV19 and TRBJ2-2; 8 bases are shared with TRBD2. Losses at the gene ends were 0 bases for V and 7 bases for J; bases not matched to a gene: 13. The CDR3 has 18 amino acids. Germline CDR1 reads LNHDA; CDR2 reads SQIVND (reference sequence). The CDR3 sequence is CASSIERWGLEGHGELFF. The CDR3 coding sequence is TGTGCCAGTAGTATAGAACGATGGGGACTAGAGGGGCACGGGGAGCTGTTTTTT. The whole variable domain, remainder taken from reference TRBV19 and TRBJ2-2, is DGGITQSPKYLFRKEGQNVTLSCEQNLNHDAMYWYRQDPGQGLRLIYYSQIVNDFQKGDIAEGYSVSREKKESFPLTVTSAQKNPTAFYLCASSIERWGLEGHGELFFGEGSRLTVL.